This T cell receptor beta chain derives from a study of OX40 agonist ivuxolimab in advanced cancers. Clones were sequenced by immunoSEQ multiplex PCR, and TCRdb holds only the in-frame ones, with some missing. The table records about 79,000 clones, around 90% of them present only once. The trim removed 1 base at V and 2 bases at J, leaving 11 bases unmatched. There are 20 residues in the CDR3. From germline, CDR1 is LNHDA and CDR2 SQIVND (reference sequence). The rearrangement joins TRBV19 to TRBJ2-4; TRBD2 matches at 13 bases. The starting material was CD4+ or CD8+ T cells sorted from blood, obtained in a trial of the OX40 agonist ivuxolimab. This receptor was identified in an adult with an advanced solid tumor such as melanoma, head and neck, liver or kidney cancer. The CDR3 coding sequence is TGTGCCAGTAGTATAGTGGCGGGACTAGCGGGACAAGGGACCAAAAACATTCAGTACTTC. Translated: CASSIVAGLAGQGTKNIQYF.